What follows describes a single T cell receptor beta chain. What it recognizes is unknown. The data were obtained in a study of blood T cells in healthy people across ages. Findings and caveats of the study: Because sorting was not performed, PBMCs prevented conclusive naive versus antigen-experienced comparison.

Then a second PCR, running roughly 6 to 11 cycles, was carried out with a sample-barcoded 5' primer and a J-beta primer mix. TCRdb reanalysed the 5' RACE reads using MiXCR and keeps one entry per CDR3 protein. There are hundreds of thousands of distinct CDR3 sequences in the sample; approximately 40% occur only once, and 30% lies in the top ten. Germline CDR1 reads MDHEN; CDR2 reads SYDVKM. The CDR3 contains 14 residues. With 7 bases removed from V and 0 bases from J, the gap between germline ends came to 10 bases. The TCR originated in a man aged 80 or over in good health. J is TRBJ1-3 and V is TRBV28; no firm D call. What was sequenced was blood. The CDR3 sequence is CASKPGPSGNTIYF. CDR3 coding DNA: TGTGCCAGCAAACCGGGCCCCTCTGGAAACACCATATATTTT.